This TCR beta chain was captured by sequencing in a study of beta chain features in type 1 diabetes. Study information: Sorted cell examination encompassed over 90,000,000 cells across all samples.

The sequenced template was cDNA made from the entire isolated RNA. TCRdb's table, derived via immunoSEQ multiplex PCR, lists solely in-frame clones and lacks some. Of some 350,000 clones listed, 13% are singletons. The CDR3 extends over 13 amino acids. Germline loops: CDR1 SEHNR, CDR2 FQNEAQ (reference sequence). The V end lost 5 bases, the J end lost 0 bases, and 5 bases lay between the germline ends. This clone was picked up a small number of times. Antigen unknown. Based on CD45RO/CCR7/CD25/CD127/CD95/CD27, CD4+ regulatory, stem cell-like memory, naive and central memory cells were sorted. Study results and limitations: Type 1 diabetes patients had moderately but significantly shorter TCRB CDR3s in all four CD4+ subsets.

The sequence was obtained from a woman under 30 with type 1 diabetes. The specimen sequenced was naive CD4+ T cells from blood. This chain connects TRBV7-9 to TRBJ1-5, with D uncertain. CDR3 coding DNA: TGTGCCAGCAGCGCCTATAGCAATCAGCCCCAGCATTTT. As protein: CASSAYSNQPQHF.